The sequence of this TCR beta chain was determined in a study of blood T cell repertoires in COVID-19. CDR3 length: 17 amino acids. Losses at the gene ends were 6 bases for V and 6 bases for J; bases not matched to a gene: 11. Germline V gene data show CDR1 as KGHSH and CDR2 as LQKENI. TCRdb keeps only in-frame clones here, not all; method: immunoSEQ multiplex PCR. Counted here are approximately 170,000 clones, about 85% occurring once; the ten biggest clones make up 6.9%. The sample consisted of peripheral blood. This clonotype originated in an elderly man with COVID-19, enrolled during active disease. The rearrangement links TRBV18 to TRBJ2-2, with 12 bases lining up with TRBD2. The CDR3 nucleotides read TGTGCCAGCTCGACGACTAGCGGGGGATCGACGGCCGGGGAGCTGTTTTTT. It specifies CASSTTSGGSTAGELFF.